This TCR beta chain was identified during a study of T cell responses to AZD1222 COVID-19 vaccine. Study findings and constraints: Baseline testing showed seropositivity in only six AZD1222 recipients. At 160-218 and 743-854, vaccine-associated CD4 TCRs were dominant, and they spanned spike.

CDR1 SGHNT and CDR2 YYREEE come from the germline V gene (reference sequence). The ends lost 3 bases at V and 7 bases at J; junction bases unmatched: 12. The CDR3 is 15 residues long. Clones were read by immunoSEQ multiplex PCR, and TCRdb kept only the in-frame ones, dropping some. The data contain approximately 260,000 clones, 93% of them seen just once; the ten biggest clones take up 0.55%. Comment on this clone: Its target is unknown.

This TCR derives from an adult in good health. The rearrangement uses TRBV5-4 and TRBJ2-5, with TRBD1 matching 7 bases. This specimen consisted of peripheral blood, obtained on day 0 of AZD1222 vaccination. CDR3: CASSSTLTGSGTQYF. The CDR3, as DNA: TGTGCCAGCAGCTCAACCCTGACAGGGTCGGGGACCCAGTACTTC.